Presented here are 18 T cell receptor beta chains from one specimen sequenced in a study of blood T cell repertoires in COVID-19. TCRdb's copy holds only in-frame clones and misses some; the assay was immunoSEQ multiplex PCR. The sample consists of some 120,000 clones, roughly 84% of them appearing once. The specimen sequenced was peripheral blood. Receptor source: a woman in her 70s with acute or convalescent COVID-19.

The chain has TRBV6-1 and TRBJ1-1; the match to TRBD1 covers 9 bases. Germline V gene lookup returns CDR1 MNHNS and CDR2 SASEGT. The V gene end was trimmed by 4 bases and the J gene end by 3 bases; junction bases not matched to a gene: 15. The CDR3 length is 18 residues. The CDR3 nucleotides read TGTGCCAGCAGTGGCAGAATTACAGGGGGCCGTATGGACACTGAAGCTTTCTTT. Protein sequence: CASSGRITGGRMDTEAFF.

The chain uses TRBV18 and TRBJ2-7; TRBD1 agrees at 7 bases. The V gene end was trimmed by 5 bases and the J gene end by 7 bases; junction bases not matched to a gene: 11. This CDR3 is built from 14 residues. The germline CDR1 and CDR2 sequences are KGHSH and LQKENI. The CDR3 nucleotides read TGTGCCAGCTCATTTCCGGGACAGCTAGAGGAGCAGTACTTC. Its protein product is CASSFPGQLEEQYF.

About this clone itself: The same CDR3 also results from other DNA sequences found in this sample. In DNA, the CDR3 is TGTGCCAGCAGCTTGGGGCTAGCAGGCACCGGGGAGCTGTTTTTT. Translating gives CASSLGLAGTGELFF. The chain couples TRBV5-4 to TRBJ2-2; perhaps TRBD2 as D (5 bases). Germline assignment: CDR1 SGHNT and CDR2 YYREEE (reference sequence). This CDR3 has 15 residues. The V end was cut by 0 bases, the J end by 4 bases, with 10 bases between.

The chain joins TRBV11-3 to TRBJ2-7; 11 bases match TRBD1. This CDR3 contains 17 residues. V shed 0 bases and J 6 bases; nucleotides not matched to a gene: 10. CDR1 and CDR2 (germline): SGHNT, YENEEA. The CDR3: CASSLDRGQGASGEQYF. The CDR3 coding sequence is TGTGCCAGCAGCTTAGATCGAGGACAGGGGGCGTCCGGCGAGCAGTACTTC.

The gene calls are TRBV5-8 and TRBJ1-6, with 9 bases identical to TRBD1. CDR1 SGHTS and CDR2 YDEGEE come from the germline V gene. V lost 4 bases and J lost 8; bases outside the gene matches: 10. The CDR3 has 16 amino acids. This CDR3 reads CASSNTGTGYHSPLHF. CDR3 in DNA: TGTGCCAGCAGCAACACCGGGACAGGGTATCATTCACCCCTCCACTTT.

The rearrangement links TRBV25-1 to TRBJ2-3; 13 bases are a match to TRBD2. The junction had 8 bases not matched to a gene; V was cut back by 4 bases and J by 7 bases. Germline V lookup: CDR1 MGHDK, CDR2 SYGVNS. The CDR3 extends over 16 amino acids. CDR3 coding DNA: TGTGCCAGCAGTGCGTCACTAGCGGGGGGGACGAATACGCAGTATTTT. It encodes CASSASLAGGTNTQYF. Full variable domain (remainder filled in from reference TRBV25-1 and TRBJ2-3): EADIYQTPRYLVIGTGKKITLECSQTMGHDKMYWYQQDPGMELHLIHYSYGVNSTEKGDLSSESTVSRIRTEHFPLTLESARPSHTSQYLCASSASLAGGTNTQYFGPGTRLTVL.

The chain couples TRBV6-5 to TRBJ1-5, with TRBD1 identical over 7 bases. The germline CDR1 and CDR2 sequences are MNHEY and SVGAGI. The CDR3 extends over 15 amino acids. V was pared by 5 bases and J by 1 base, with 5 bases of the junction left unmatched. The chain's CDR3 is CASSRQGLSNQPQHF. The CDR3 DNA follows: TGTGCCAGCAGTCGACAGGGTTTGAGCAATCAGCCCCAGCATTTT.

This sequence joins TRBV4-1 and TRBJ1-1; D not resolved. Trimming removed 5 bases at V and 1 base at J, with 14 bases between. This CDR3 comprises 15 residues. Germline V gene data show CDR1 as MGHRA and CDR2 as YSYEKL. The CDR3 is CASSTPRVQNTEAFF. The CDR3 DNA reads TGCGCCAGCAGCACTCCCCGGGTCCAGAACACTGAAGCTTTCTTT.

J is TRBJ2-2 and V is TRBV27; TRBD1 matches 9 bases. The germline CDR1 and CDR2 sequences are MNHEY and SMNVEV (reference sequence). CDR3 size: 15 residues. Unmatched junction bases numbered 11, after V lost 8 bases and J lost 7 bases. CDR3 DNA sequence: TGTGCCAGCGCCCTCGGGACAGGGTATATCGGGGAGCTGTTTTTT. Translation gives CASALGTGYIGELFF.

The V and J genes are TRBV5-1 and TRBJ2-7; 10 nucleotides line up with TRBD1. This CDR3 has 18 amino acids. Per germline, CDR1 SGHRS and CDR2 YFSETQ. The V and J ends lost 0 bases and 0 bases, in that order; junction bases with no gene match: 9. The CDR3 nucleotides are TGCGCCAGCAGCTTGGCCGCGACAGGGGGCGGGTCCTCCTACGAGCAGTACTTC. It encodes CASSLAATGGGSSYEQYF.

The genes are TRBV6-5 and TRBJ1-2; D perhaps matches TRBD1 (6 bases). The germline CDR1 and CDR2 sequences are MNHEY and SVGAGI. This CDR3 is built from 15 residues. Deletions cut 5 bases from V and 8 bases from J, with 21 bases between. CDR3 nucleotide sequence: TGTGCCAGCAGTCCTAACAGGGTAGTACTGGGCGGCTACACCTTC. Translating it yields CASSPNRVVLGGYTF.

The chain recombines TRBV12-5 with TRBJ1-2; 7 nucleotides line up with TRBD1. CDR3 size: 14 residues. Germline values: CDR1 LGHNT, CDR2 FRNRAP. J gave up 2 bases and V 7 bases, and 7 bases lay outside the gene matches. CDR3 loop: CASAKTQGNYGYTF. CDR3 DNA: TGTGCTAGTGCTAAAACACAGGGGAACTATGGCTACACCTTC.

The rearrangement uses TRBV15 and TRBJ2-1, with D possibly TRBD2 on 6 matching bases. The CDR3 runs to 13 residues. Germline V CDR1 and CDR2: LNHNV, YYDKDF (reference sequence). V was shortened by 0 bases and J by 10 bases, with 10 bases between the two germline ends. This chain's CDR3 is CATSRDAGREQFF. The CDR3 nucleotides read TGTGCCACCAGCAGAGATGCGGGGAGGGAGCAGTTCTTC.

J is TRBJ2-2 and V is TRBV6-7; 8 nucleotides agree with TRBD2. TRBV6-7 is given ORF status, its function remaining uncertain. V lost 2 bases to trimming and J lost 7 bases; unmatched junction nucleotides: 9. The CDR3 totals 16 residues. This CDR3 reads CASSYKLAGLSGELFF. DNA for the CDR3: TGTGCCAGCAGTTACAAGTTAGCGGGGCTGAGCGGGGAGCTGTTTTTT.

J is TRBJ1-2 and V is TRBV19; tentative D call: TRBD1 (5 bases). The V end was cut by 0 bases, the J end by 2 bases, with 25 bases between. There are 20 residues in the CDR3. Germline lookup yields CDR1 LNHDA and CDR2 SQIVND (reference sequence). The DNA of the CDR3 is TGTGCCAGTAGTATAGAAAGGTTGCAGGGTCAGACTTTTAGGAACTATGGCTACACCTTC. It is translated as CASSIERLQGQTFRNYGYTF.

The chain employs TRBV13 and TRBJ2-7; 11 bases agree with TRBD2. Germline CDR1 is PRHDT and CDR2 is FYEKMQ (reference sequence). The CDR3 is made up of 15 amino acids. The V and J ends lost 0 bases and 5 bases, in that order; junction bases with no gene match: 3. CDR3 region: CASSLGLAGVNEQYF. As DNA, the CDR3 is TGTGCCAGCAGCTTAGGACTAGCGGGGGTTAACGAGCAGTACTTC. Using reference TRBV13 and TRBJ2-7 for the parts outside the CDR3, the full variable domain is AAGVIQSPRHLIKEKRETATLKCYPIPRHDTVYWYQQGPGQDPQFLISFYEKMQSDKGSIPDRFSAQQFSDYHSELNMSSLELGDSALYFCASSLGLAGVNEQYFGPGTRLTVT.

The chain is built from TRBV2 and TRBJ1-2; 10 bases agree with TRBD1. The CDR3 is made up of 14 amino acids. Germline V lookup: CDR1 SNHLY, CDR2 FYNNEI. V dropped 6 bases and J dropped 7; count of bases not matched to a gene: 8. CDR3 sequence reads: CASSETGGAFGYTF. CDR3 bases: TGTGCCAGCAGCGAGACAGGGGGCGCGTTTGGCTACACCTTC.

V gene TRBV3-1 (or the pseudogene TRBV3-2) combines with J gene TRBJ2-7; weak D call: TRBD1 (6 bases). Trimming left V 1 base short and J 6 bases short, with 13 bases between. The CDR3 is made up of 14 amino acids. CDR1 LGHDT and CDR2 YNNKEL come from the germline V gene (reference sequence). CDR3 in DNA: TGTGCCAGCAGCCAAGTTACAGGGCTAGGCGAGCAGTACTTC. This encodes CASSQVTGLGEQYF.